The 19 T cell receptor beta chains below were found in one sample sequenced in a study of Graves' ophthalmopathy and Graves' hyperthyroidism. Amplification from RNA transcripts yielded the TCR beta CDR3 regions. An opening RT-PCR round employed HTBI primers and preceded a second-round multiplex PCR. MiXCR, applied by TCRdb to the multiplex PCR reads, yields one record per CDR3 protein. Of 400,000 to 450,000 distinct CDR3 sequences detected, roughly 21% appear once; the ten largest clones hold around 3.2%. Input material: peripheral blood. The receptors stem from a woman younger than 35 with stable Graves' hyperthyroidism.

This clonotype has ten or more counts. The chain couples TRBV6-1 to TRBJ1-5; D gene unclear. The CDR3 spans 15 residues. V gave up 6 bases and J gave up 1 base, with 13 bases separating them. Germline lookup yields CDR1 MNHNS and CDR2 SASEGT. CDR3 protein: CASRKGRRSNQPQHF. The DNA for the CDR3 is TGTGCCAGCAGAAAGGGAAGGAGGAGCAATCAGCCCCAGCATTTT.

This clonotype came up a few times. The V and J genes are TRBV4-2 and TRBJ2-7, with D perhaps TRBD1 (6 bases). Trimming cost V 3 bases and J 3 bases, with 12 bases left between them. The germline CDR1 and CDR2 sequences are LGHNA and YNFKEQ. The CDR3 is 14 amino acids. CDR3 protein: CASSQYSDSYEQYF. CDR3 nucleotides: TGTGCCAGCAGCCAGTATTCGGACAGCTACGAGCAGTACTTC.

The sample holds a few counts of this clonotype. The chain has TRBV28 and TRBJ2-7; D ambiguous. Trimming removed 5 bases from V and 0 bases from J, with 11 bases in between. CDR3 length: 14 residues. Germline V gives CDR1 MDHEN, CDR2 SYDVKM. In nucleotides, the CDR3 is TGTGCCAGCAGTCCCGGCTTCTTCTCCTACGAGCAGTACTTC. As protein: CASSPGFFSYEQYF.

This clonotype was seen repeatedly, ten times or more. The genes are TRBV2 and TRBJ2-7; 10 bases fit TRBD2. V lost 6 bases and J lost 1; bases outside the gene matches: 6. Germline assignment: CDR1 SNHLY and CDR2 FYNNEI. The CDR3 totals 15 residues. The CDR3 spells CASRASGSRSYEQYF. CDR3 DNA sequence: TGTGCCAGCAGGGCTAGCGGGAGTCGTTCCTACGAGCAGTACTTC. Looking up the rest from reference TRBV2 and TRBJ2-7 gives the full variable domain: EPEVTQTPSHQVTQMGQEVILRCVPISNHLYFYWYRQILGQKVEFLVSFYNNEISEKSEIFDDQFSVERPDGSNFTLKIRSTKLEDSAMYFCASRASGSRSYEQYFGPGTRLTVT.

This clonotype was detected many times. V gene TRBV28 combines with J gene TRBJ2-5, with D perhaps TRBD2 (5 bases). The V gene's germline CDR1 is MDHEN and CDR2 SYDVKM. V lost 0 bases and J 5 bases, leaving 19 bases between the germline ends. The CDR3 spans 17 residues. CDR3 protein: CASSLWAQSGWRETQYF. As DNA, the CDR3 is TGTGCCAGCAGTTTATGGGCCCAATCCGGGTGGAGGGAGACCCAGTACTTC.

This clonotype was detected many times. V usage is TRBV20-1 and J usage is TRBJ1-5; 7 bases agree with TRBD1. The V and J ends lost 6 bases and 6 bases, in that order; junction bases with no gene match: 8. CDR1 and CDR2 (germline): DFQATT, SNEGSKA (reference sequence). The CDR3 contains 13 residues. CDR3 sequence reads: CSALRGGGQPQHF. DNA for the CDR3: TGCAGTGCCTTACGAGGGGGCGGTCAGCCCCAGCATTTT.

This clonotype has a count of ten or more. CDR3: CASSYSGRAPYEQYF. CDR3 DNA sequence: TGTGCCAGCAGTTACAGCGGGAGGGCCCCCTACGAGCAGTACTTC. This rearrangement joins TRBV28 to TRBJ2-7, with 10 bases identical to TRBD2. J was trimmed by 2 bases and V by 4 bases; bases with no gene match: 5. Germline CDR1 and CDR2: MDHEN and SYDVKM. The CDR3 sequence is 15 residues long.

This clonotype was recorded at least ten times. The gene calls are TRBV7-2 and TRBJ1-1; 8 nucleotides line up with TRBD1. The germline V gene encodes CDR1 SGHTA and CDR2 FQGNSA. Trimming took 6 bases from V and 5 from J; bases not matched to a gene: 8. The CDR3 covers 14 residues. DNA of the CDR3: TGTGCCAGCAGTTTGACAGGGGCGGTAACTGAAGCTTTCTTT. As protein: CASSLTGAVTEAFF. Full variable domain (remainder filled in from reference TRBV7-2 and TRBJ1-1): GAGVSQSPSNKVTEKGKDVELRCDPISGHTALYWYRQSLGQGLEFLIYFQGNSAPDKSGLPSDRFSAERTGGSVSTLTIQRTQQEDSAVYLCASSLTGAVTEAFFGQGTRLTVV.

The table lists this clonotype with a few counts. The chain recombines TRBV6-1 with TRBJ1-5, with TRBD1 matching 7 bases. Losses at the gene ends were 1 base for V and 7 bases for J; bases not matched to a gene: 4. The CDR3 extends over 14 amino acids. Germline V gives CDR1 MNHNS, CDR2 SASEGT. CDR3 in amino acids: CASSEGAGGQPQHF. The CDR3, as DNA: TGTGCCAGCAGTGAAGGTGCAGGGGGACAGCCCCAGCATTTT.

This clonotype was seen only a few times. The rearrangement uses TRBV6-5 and TRBJ2-2; a possible D gene is TRBD2 (7 bases). Germline CDR1 MNHEY, CDR2 SVGAGI. V gave up 2 bases and J gave up 3 bases, with 13 bases separating them. This CDR3 is built from 16 residues. CDR3 region: CASSYSGGADTGELFF. The CDR3 DNA follows: TGTGCCAGCAGTTACAGTGGGGGGGCCGACACCGGGGAGCTGTTTTTT.

This clonotype was seen repeatedly, ten times or more. In DNA form, the CDR3 reads TGTGCCAGCAGTGAGGGTACGGGCAGTACCTACGAGCAGTACTTC. It is translated as CASSEGTGSTYEQYF. V gene TRBV2 combines with J gene TRBJ2-7; D not certain. CDR1 SNHLY and CDR2 FYNNEI come from the germline V gene. The V end was cut by 3 bases, the J end by 2 bases, with 14 bases between. This CDR3 region has 15 residues.

This clonotype was found many times. The chain's CDR3 is CASNPIRTGITEAFF. In nucleotides, the CDR3 is TGTGCCAGCAACCCTATCCGGACAGGCATTACTGAAGCTTTCTTT. The gene calls are TRBV11-2 and TRBJ1-1; TRBD1 matches 7 bases. V dropped 7 bases and J dropped 5; count of bases not matched to a gene: 13. Germline-derived CDR1 and CDR2 are SGHAT and FQNNGV. The CDR3 has 15 amino acids.

CDR3 region: CSVEPGAEAFF. CDR3 in DNA: TGCAGCGTTGAACCCGGGGCTGAAGCTTTCTTT. This chain uses TRBV29-1 with TRBJ1-1; D not resolved. Germline CDR1 and CDR2: SQVTM and ANQGSEA. Trimming cost V 2 bases and J 6 bases, with 7 bases left between them. The CDR3 sequence is 11 residues long.

At least ten counts were recorded for this clonotype. This chain links TRBV19 with TRBJ1-5, with D maybe TRBD1 (5 bases). CDR3 length equals 15 residues. The germline gives CDR1 LNHDA, CDR2 SQIVND (reference sequence). The ends were cut back, 3 bases at V and 2 bases at J, with 11 bases in the middle. This chain's CDR3 is CASSILGLGNQPQHF. The CDR3 DNA sequence: TGTGCCAGTAGTATCTTGGGGCTTGGCAATCAGCCCCAGCATTTT.

This clonotype was seen at least ten times. The DNA of the CDR3 is TGTGCCAGCAGTGAAGGGGCCCTAACCTACGAGCAGTACTTC. Its translation: CASSEGALTYEQYF. This rearrangement joins TRBV25-1 to TRBJ2-7; possible D gene TRBD1, 5 bases. The CDR3 has 14 residues. Germline V gene lookup returns CDR1 MGHDK and CDR2 SYGVNS. The V and J ends lost 2 bases and 2 bases respectively, with 10 bases between them.

This clonotype has ten or more counts. The rearrangement links TRBV18 to TRBJ2-2, with a possible D match to TRBD1 (6 bases). Germline V gene data show CDR1 as KGHSH and CDR2 as LQKENI. The CDR3 loop spans 16 amino acids. Trimming took off 6 bases at V and 0 bases at J, with 14 bases between the two ends. The CDR3 sequence is CASSKGTPSNTGELFF. DNA for the CDR3: TGTGCCAGCTCGAAAGGGACACCCTCGAACACCGGGGAGCTGTTTTTT.

This clonotype was counted at least ten times. The chain combines TRBV6-1 with TRBJ2-7, with TRBD1 matching 11 bases. The CDR3 runs to 14 residues. Germline values: CDR1 MNHNS, CDR2 SASEGT. The trim removed 3 bases at V and 5 bases at J, leaving 3 bases unmatched. CDR3 sequence reads: CASSDWTGGHEQYF. CDR3 nucleotide sequence: TGTGCCAGCAGTGACTGGACAGGGGGCCACGAGCAGTACTTC.

This clonotype was counted ten times or more. This chain joins TRBV7-2 and TRBJ1-2; possible D gene TRBD1, 5 bases. V gave up 0 bases and J gave up 8 bases, with 7 bases separating them. Germline assignment: CDR1 SGHTA and CDR2 FQGNSA. This CDR3 spans 12 amino acids. The CDR3 bases are TGTGCCAGCAGCTTAGCGCAGGGCGGCTACACCTTC. Encoded protein: CASSLAQGGYTF.

Many counts were recorded for this clonotype. The V call is TRBV13, the J call TRBJ1-3, with D possibly TRBD1 on 5 matching bases. The V gene's germline CDR1 is PRHDT and CDR2 FYEKMQ (reference sequence). The CDR3 runs 15 residues. Trimming cost V 2 bases and J 4 bases, with 12 bases left between them. Here the CDR3 DNA reads TGTGCCAGCAGCTTAACCCAAAGGGGAGGAAACACCATATATTTT. This sequence encodes CASSLTQRGGNTIYF.